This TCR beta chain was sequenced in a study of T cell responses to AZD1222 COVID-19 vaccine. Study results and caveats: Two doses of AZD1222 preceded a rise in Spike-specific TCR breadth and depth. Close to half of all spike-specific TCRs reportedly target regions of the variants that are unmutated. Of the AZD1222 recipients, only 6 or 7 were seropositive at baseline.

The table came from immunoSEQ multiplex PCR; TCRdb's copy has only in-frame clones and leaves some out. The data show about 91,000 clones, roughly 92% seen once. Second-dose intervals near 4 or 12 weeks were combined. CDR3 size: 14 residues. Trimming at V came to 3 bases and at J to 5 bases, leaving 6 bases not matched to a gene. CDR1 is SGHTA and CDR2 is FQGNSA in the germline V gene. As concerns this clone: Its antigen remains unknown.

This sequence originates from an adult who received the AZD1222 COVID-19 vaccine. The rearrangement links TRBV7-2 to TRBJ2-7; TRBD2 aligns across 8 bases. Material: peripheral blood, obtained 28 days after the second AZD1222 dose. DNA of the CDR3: TGTGCCAGCAGCTTGGGTAGCGGGGTCAACGAGCAGTACTTC. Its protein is CASSLGSGVNEQYF.